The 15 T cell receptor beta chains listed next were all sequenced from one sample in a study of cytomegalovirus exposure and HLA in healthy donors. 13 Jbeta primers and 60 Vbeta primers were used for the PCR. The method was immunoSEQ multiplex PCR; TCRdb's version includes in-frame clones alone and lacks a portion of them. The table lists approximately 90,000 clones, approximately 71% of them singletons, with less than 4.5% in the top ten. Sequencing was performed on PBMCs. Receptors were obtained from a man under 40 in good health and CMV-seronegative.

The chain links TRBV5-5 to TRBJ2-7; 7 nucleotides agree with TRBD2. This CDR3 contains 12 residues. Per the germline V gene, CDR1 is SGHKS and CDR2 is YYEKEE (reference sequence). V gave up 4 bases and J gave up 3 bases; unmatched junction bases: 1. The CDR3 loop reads CASSPGGYEQYF. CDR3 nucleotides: TGTGCCAGCAGCCCGGGGGGCTACGAGCAGTACTTC.

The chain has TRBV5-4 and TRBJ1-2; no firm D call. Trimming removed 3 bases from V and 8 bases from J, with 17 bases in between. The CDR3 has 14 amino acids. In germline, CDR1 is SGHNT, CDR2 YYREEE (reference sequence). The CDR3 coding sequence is TGTGCCAGCAGCTCGAAAGCCCGGGAGGGAGGCTACACCTTC. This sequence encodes CASSSKAREGGYTF.

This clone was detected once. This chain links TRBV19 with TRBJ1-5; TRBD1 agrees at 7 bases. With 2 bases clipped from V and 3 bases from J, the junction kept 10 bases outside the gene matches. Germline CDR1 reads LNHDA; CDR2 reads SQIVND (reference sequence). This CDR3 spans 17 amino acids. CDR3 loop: CASSIRQGIFINQPQHF. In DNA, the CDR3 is TGTGCCAGTAGTATAAGACAGGGTATTTTTATCAATCAGCCCCAGCATTTT. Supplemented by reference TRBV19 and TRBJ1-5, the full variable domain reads DGGITQSPKYLFRKEGQNVTLSCEQNLNHDAMYWYRQDPGQGLRLIYYSQIVNDFQKGDIAEGYSVSREKKESFPLTVTSAQKNPTAFYLCASSIRQGIFINQPQHFGDGTRLSIL.

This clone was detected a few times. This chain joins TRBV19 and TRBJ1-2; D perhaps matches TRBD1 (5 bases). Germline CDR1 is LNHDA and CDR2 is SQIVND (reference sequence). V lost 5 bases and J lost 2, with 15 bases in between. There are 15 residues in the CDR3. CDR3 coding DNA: TGTGCCAGTAGTCACCTCGACAGTCCGAACTATGGCTACACCTTC. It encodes CASSHLDSPNYGYTF.

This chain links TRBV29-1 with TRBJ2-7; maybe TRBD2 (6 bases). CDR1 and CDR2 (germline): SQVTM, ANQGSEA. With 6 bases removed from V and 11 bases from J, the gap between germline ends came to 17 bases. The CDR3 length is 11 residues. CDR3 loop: CSVAPGLHKYF. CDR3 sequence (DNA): TGCAGCGTAGCCCCGGGACTTCATAAGTACTTC.

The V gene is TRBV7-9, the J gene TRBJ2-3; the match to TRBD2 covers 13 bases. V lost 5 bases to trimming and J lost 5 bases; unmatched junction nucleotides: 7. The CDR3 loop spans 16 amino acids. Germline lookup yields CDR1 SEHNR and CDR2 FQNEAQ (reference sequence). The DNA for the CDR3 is TGTGCCAGCAGCCGAAGGACTAGCGGGAGAGGAGATACGCAGTATTTT. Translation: CASSRRTSGRGDTQYF.

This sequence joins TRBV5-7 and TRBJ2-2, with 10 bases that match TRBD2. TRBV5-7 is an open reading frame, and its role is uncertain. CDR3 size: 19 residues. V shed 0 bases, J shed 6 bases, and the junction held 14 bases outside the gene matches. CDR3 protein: CASSLEFGRAGGPAGELFF. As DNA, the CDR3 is TGTGCCAGCAGCTTGGAGTTCGGGCGAGCGGGGGGGCCTGCCGGGGAGCTGTTTTTT.

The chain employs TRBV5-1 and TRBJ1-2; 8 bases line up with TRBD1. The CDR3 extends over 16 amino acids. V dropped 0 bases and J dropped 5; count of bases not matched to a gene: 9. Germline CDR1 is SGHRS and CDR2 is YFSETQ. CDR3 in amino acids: CASSLGAGGQDYGYTF. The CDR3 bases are TGCGCCAGCAGCTTGGGCGCCGGGGGACAGGATTATGGCTACACCTTC. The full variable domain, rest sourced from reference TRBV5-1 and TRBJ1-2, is KAGVTQTPRYLIKTRGQQVTLSCSPISGHRSVSWYQQTPGQGLQFLFEYFSETQRNKGNFPGRFSGRQFSNSRSEMNVSTLELGDSALYLCASSLGAGGQDYGYTFGSGTRLTVV.

CDR3 sequence reads: CSVYGGGGYTF. The CDR3 bases are TGCAGTGTCTATGGGGGCGGTGGCTACACCTTC. The chain joins TRBV20-1 to TRBJ1-2; weak D call: TRBD1 (6 bases). The CDR3 sequence is 11 residues long. In germline, CDR1 is DFQATT, CDR2 SNEGSKA (reference sequence). V shed 7 bases and J shed 7 bases, with 13 bases lying between them.

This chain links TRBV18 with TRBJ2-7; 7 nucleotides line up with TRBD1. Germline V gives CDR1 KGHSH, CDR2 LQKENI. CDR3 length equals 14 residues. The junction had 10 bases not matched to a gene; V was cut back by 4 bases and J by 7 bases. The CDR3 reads CASSRGQEADEQYF. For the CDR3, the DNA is TGTGCCAGCTCACGAGGACAGGAGGCTGATGAGCAGTACTTC.

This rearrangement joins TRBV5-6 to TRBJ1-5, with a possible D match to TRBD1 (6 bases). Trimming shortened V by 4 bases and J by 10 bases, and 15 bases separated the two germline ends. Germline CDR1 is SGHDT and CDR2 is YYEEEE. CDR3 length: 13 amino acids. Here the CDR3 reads CASSVEQGEPQHF. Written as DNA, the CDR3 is TGTGCCAGCAGCGTGGAACAGGGAGAACCCCAGCATTTT.

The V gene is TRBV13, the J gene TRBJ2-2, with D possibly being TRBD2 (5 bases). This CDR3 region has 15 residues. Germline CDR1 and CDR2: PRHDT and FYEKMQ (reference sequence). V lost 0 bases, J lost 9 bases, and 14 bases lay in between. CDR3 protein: CASSLGLAPDRELFF. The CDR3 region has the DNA TGTGCCAGCAGCTTAGGCCTAGCCCCAGACCGGGAGCTGTTTTTT.

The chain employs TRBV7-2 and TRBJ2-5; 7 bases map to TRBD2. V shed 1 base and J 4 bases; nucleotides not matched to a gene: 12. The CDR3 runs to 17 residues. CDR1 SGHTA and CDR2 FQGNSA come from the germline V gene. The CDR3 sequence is CASSLGPSGSQGETQYF. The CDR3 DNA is TGTGCCAGCAGCTTAGGACCTAGCGGCAGTCAGGGAGAGACCCAGTACTTC.

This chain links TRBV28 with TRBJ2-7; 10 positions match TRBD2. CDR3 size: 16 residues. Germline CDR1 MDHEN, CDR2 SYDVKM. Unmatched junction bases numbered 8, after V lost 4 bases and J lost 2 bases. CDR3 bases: TGTGCCAGCAGTTCCTCAGCGGGAGGGTCCCCCTACGAGCAGTACTTC. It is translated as CASSSSAGGSPYEQYF.

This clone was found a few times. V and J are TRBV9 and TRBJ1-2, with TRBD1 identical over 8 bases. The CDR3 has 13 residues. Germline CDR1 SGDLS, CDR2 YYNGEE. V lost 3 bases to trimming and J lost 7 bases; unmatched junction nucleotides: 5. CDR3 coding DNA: TGTGCCAGCAGCGGAGACAGGGGCCGTGGCTACACCTTC. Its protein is CASSGDRGRGYTF. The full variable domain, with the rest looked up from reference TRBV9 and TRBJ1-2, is DSGVTQTPKHLITATGQRVTLRCSPRSGDLSVYWYQQSLDQGLQFLIQYYNGEERAKGNILERFSAQQFPDLHSELNLSSLELGDSALYFCASSGDRGRGYTFGSGTRLTVV.